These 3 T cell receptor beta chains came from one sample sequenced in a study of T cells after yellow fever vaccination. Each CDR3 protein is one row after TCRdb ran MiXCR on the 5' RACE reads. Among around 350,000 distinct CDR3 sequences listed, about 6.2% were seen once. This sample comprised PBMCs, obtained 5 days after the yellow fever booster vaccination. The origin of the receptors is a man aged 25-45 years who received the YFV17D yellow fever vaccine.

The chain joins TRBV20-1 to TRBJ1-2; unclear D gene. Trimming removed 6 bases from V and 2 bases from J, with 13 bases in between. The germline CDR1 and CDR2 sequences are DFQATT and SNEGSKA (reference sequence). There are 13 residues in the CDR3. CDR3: CSASAGRNYGYTF. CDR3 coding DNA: TGCAGTGCCTCGGCGGGGAGAAACTATGGCTACACCTTC.

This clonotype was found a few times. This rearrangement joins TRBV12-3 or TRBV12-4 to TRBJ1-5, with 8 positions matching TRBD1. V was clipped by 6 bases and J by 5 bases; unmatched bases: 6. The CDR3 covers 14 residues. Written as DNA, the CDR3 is TGTGCCAGCAGAACCTCAGGGGGCGATCAGCCCCAGCATTTT. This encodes CASRTSGGDQPQHF.

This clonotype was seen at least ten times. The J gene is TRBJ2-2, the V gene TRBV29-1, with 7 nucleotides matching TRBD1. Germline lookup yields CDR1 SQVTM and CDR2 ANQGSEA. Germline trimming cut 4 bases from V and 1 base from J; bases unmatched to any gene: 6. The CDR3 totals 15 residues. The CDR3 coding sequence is TGCAGCGTTGGTTGGGACAGTCTGAACACCGGGGAGCTGTTTTTT. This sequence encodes CSVGWDSLNTGELFF.